This TCR beta chain comes out of a study of T cells in Graves' hyperthyroidism and ophthalmopathy. This clonotype was seen at least ten times. The CDR3 length is 14 residues. V was clipped by 3 bases and J by 4 bases, with 12 bases between them. The V gene's germline CDR1 is SEHNR and CDR2 FQNEAQ (reference sequence). The study defined stable Graves' hyperthyroidism as no ophthalmopathy progression within 18 months. Uncontrolled infection, other autoimmune disease, pregnancy or lactation led to exclusion. The investigators amplified TCR beta CDR3 regions from RNA transcripts. First-round RT-PCR with HTBI primers amplified the TCR CDR3 region. A single record per CDR3 protein comes from TCRdb applying MiXCR to the multiplex PCR reads. This sample has hundreds of thousands of distinct CDR3 sequences, with approximately 14% found just once.

The source is a woman aged 18 to 35 with Graves' hyperthyroidism. The chain uses TRBV7-9 and TRBJ2-5, with D possibly matching TRBD1 (6 bases). Sample: blood. The DNA of the CDR3 is TGTGCCAGCAGCTTTAGGACAGTAGGAGAGACCCAGTACTTC. Protein sequence: CASSFRTVGETQYF.